The clone carrying this TCR beta chain was detected once. This sample was taken from a study of cytomegalovirus exposure and HLA in healthy donors. V lost 5 bases to trimming and J lost 2 bases, with 9 bases between them. The germline V gene encodes CDR1 SGHVS and CDR2 FQNEAQ. The length of the CDR3 is 13 residues. This table comes from immunoSEQ multiplex PCR, and its TCRdb copy is limited to in-frame clones, with some not included. The repertoire includes under 200,000 clones, 91% of them detected once, and 3% sits in the top ten. This rearrangement joins TRBV7-8 to TRBJ1-1; D ambiguous. Sequencing used PBMCs. This TCR came from a woman under 30 in good health and CMV-seropositive. The CDR3 DNA is TGTGCCAGCAGCCCGGTTCGAAACACTGAAGCTTTCTTT. Translated, it gives CASSPVRNTEAFF.